This T cell receptor (beta chain) was retrieved from a study of high-grade serous ovarian cancer treatment subgroups. About the research overall: On average, just over 14,000 reads and 6,000 to 7,500 unique TCR beta rearrangements were obtained per sample. General study results and limits: Different patients shared almost no repertoire; same-patient tumors shared roughly 0.11 to 0.85. Without spatial data, bulk sequencing limits insight into HGSC tumor diversity.

The table came from immunoSEQ multiplex PCR; TCRdb's copy has only in-frame clones and leaves some out. The sample lists more than 4,500 clones; over 65% were seen once. Germline CDR1 and CDR2: MDHEN and SYDVKM. V was clipped by 3 bases and J by 1 base, with 9 bases between them. The CDR3 is made up of 14 amino acids. In the case of this clone: What it binds is unknown.

The tumor samples were collected prior to definitive surgery or chemotherapy. The rearrangement joins TRBV28 to TRBJ1-1; a possible D gene is TRBD1 (6 bases). Sequenced input: tumor tissue. The source of this sequence is a human donor with high-grade serous ovarian cancer. The CDR3 region has the DNA TGTGCCAGCAGTTTGGGACATCCGAACACTGAAGCTTTCTTT. Protein: CASSLGHPNTEAFF.